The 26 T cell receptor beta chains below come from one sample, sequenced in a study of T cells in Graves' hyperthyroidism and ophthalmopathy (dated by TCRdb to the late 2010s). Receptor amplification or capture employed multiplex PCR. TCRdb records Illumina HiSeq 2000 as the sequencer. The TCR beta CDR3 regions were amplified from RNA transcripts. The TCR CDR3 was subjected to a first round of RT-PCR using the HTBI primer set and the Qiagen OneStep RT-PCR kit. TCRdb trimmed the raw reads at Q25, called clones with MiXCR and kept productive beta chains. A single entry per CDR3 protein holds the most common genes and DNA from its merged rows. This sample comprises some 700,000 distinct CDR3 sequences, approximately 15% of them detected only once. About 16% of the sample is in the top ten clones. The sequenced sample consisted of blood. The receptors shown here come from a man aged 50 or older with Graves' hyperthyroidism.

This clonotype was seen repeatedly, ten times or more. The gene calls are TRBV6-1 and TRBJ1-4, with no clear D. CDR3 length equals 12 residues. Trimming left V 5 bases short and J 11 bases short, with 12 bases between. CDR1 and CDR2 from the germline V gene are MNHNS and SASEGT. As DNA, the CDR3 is TGTGCCAGCAGTTGGGGTGTAGGGAAACTGTTTTTT. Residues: CASSWGVGKLFF.

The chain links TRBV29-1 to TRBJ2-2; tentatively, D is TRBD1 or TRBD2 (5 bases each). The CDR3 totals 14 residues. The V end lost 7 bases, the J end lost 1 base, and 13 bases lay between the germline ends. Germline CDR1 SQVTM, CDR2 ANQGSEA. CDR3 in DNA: TGCAGCGCCGGGGCCAGGGTGAACACCGGGGAGCTGTTTTTT. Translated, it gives CSAGARVNTGELFF.

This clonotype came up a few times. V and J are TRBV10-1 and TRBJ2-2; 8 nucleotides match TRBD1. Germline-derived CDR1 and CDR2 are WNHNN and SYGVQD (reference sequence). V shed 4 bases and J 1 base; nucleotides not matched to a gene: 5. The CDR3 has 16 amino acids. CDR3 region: CASSAPGTGNTGELFF. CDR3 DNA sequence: TGCGCCAGCAGTGCGCCCGGGACAGGGAACACCGGGGAGCTGTTTTTT.

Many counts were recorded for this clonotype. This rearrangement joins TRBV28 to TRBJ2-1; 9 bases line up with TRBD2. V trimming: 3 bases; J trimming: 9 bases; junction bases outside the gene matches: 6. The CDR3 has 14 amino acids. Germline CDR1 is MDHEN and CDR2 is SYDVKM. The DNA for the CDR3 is TGTGCCAGCAGTTTTGCGGGAGGGCCTATTGAGCAGTTCTTC. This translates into CASSFAGGPIEQFF.

The CDR3, as DNA: TGTGCCAGCAGTCTATCCGGGACACGCAGGAACGAGCAGTACTTC. Its translation: CASSLSGTRRNEQYF. The rearrangement joins TRBV28 to TRBJ2-7; perhaps TRBD1 as D (6 bases). Deletions cut 5 bases from V and 5 bases from J, with 19 bases between. This CDR3 contains 15 residues. Germline V gene lookup returns CDR1 MDHEN and CDR2 SYDVKM.

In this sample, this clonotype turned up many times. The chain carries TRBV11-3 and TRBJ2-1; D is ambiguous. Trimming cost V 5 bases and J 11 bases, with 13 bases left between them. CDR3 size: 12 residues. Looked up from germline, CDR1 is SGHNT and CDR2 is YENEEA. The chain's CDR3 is CASSKELGKQFF. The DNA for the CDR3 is TGTGCCAGCAGCAAAGAACTGGGAAAGCAGTTCTTC.

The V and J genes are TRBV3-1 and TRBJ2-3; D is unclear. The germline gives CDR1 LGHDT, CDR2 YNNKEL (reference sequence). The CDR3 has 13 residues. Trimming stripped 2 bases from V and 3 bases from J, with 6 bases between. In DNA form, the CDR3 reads TGTGCCAGCAGCCAATCCCAGACAGATACGCAGTATTTT. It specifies CASSQSQTDTQYF.

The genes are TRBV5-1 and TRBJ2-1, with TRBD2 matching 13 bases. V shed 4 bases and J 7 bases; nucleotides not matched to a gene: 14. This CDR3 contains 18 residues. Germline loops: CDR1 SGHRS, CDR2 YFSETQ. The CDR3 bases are TGCGCCAGCAGCCAAATACCACTAGCGGGAGGGCCTATGAATGAGCAGTTCTTC. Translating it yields CASSQIPLAGGPMNEQFF.

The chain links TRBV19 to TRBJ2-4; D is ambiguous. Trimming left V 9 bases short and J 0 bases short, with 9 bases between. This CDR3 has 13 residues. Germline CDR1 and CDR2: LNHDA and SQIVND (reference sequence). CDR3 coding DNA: TGTGCCAGCGCATTCCAAGCCAAAAACATTCAGTACTTC. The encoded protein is CASAFQAKNIQYF.

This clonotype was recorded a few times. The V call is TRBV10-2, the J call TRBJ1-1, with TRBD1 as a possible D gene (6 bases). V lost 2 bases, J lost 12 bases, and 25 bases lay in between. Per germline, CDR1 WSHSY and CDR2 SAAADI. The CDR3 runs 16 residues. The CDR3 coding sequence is TGCGCCAGCAGTGAGGGGAAGAGGCAGGGGCTGGGCAGGCCTTTCTTT. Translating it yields CASSEGKRQGLGRPFF.

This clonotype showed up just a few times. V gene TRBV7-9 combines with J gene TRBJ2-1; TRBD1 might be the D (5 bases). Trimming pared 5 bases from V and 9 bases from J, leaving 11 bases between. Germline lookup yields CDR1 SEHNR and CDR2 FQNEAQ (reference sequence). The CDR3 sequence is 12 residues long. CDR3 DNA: TGTGCCAGCAGCCAAAAAAGGGGTGAGCAGTTCTTC. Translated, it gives CASSQKRGEQFF.

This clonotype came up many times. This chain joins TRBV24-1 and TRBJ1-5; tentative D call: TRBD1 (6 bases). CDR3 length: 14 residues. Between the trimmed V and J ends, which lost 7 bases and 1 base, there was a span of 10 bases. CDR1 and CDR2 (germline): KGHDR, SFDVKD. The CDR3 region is CATSDGQSNQPQHF. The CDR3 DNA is TGTGCCACCAGCGACGGACAGAGCAATCAGCCCCAGCATTTT.

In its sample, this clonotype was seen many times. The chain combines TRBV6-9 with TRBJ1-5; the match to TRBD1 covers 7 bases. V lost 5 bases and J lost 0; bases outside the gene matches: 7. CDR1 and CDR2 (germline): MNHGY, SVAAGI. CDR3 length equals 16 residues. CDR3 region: CASSQPGQHSNQPQHF. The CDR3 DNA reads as TGTGCCAGCAGTCAGCCGGGACAGCATAGCAATCAGCCCCAGCATTTT.

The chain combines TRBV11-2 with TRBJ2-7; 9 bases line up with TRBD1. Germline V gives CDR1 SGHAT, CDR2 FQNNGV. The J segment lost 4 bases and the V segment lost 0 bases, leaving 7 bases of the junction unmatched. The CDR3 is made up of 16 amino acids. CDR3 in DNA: TGTGCCAGCAGCTTAGAGGCCGGGACAGGGAATTACGAGCAGTACTTC. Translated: CASSLEAGTGNYEQYF.

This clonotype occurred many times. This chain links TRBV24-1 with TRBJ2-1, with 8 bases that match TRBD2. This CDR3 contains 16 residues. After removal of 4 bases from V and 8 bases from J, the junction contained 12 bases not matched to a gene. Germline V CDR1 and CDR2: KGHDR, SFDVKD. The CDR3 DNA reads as TGTGCCACCAGTGACCCCACTAGCGGCACTGACTATGAGCAGTTCTTC. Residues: CATSDPTSGTDYEQFF.

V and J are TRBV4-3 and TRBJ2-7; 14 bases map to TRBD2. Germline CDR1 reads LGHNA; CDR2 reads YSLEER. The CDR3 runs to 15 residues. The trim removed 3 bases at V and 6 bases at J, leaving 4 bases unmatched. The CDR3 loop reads CASSQGTSGRVEQYF. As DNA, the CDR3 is TGCGCCAGCAGCCAGGGGACTAGCGGGAGAGTCGAGCAGTACTTC.

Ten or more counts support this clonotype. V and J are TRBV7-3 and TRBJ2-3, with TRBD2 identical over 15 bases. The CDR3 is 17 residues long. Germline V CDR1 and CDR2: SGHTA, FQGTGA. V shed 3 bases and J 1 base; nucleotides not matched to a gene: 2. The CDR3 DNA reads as TGTGCCAGCAGCTTGGGACTAGCGGGAGGTGGCACAGATACGCAGTATTTT. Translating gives CASSLGLAGGGTDTQYF.

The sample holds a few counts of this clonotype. The CDR3 DNA is TGTGCCAGCAGTGCTCCGGGACAATCAAATGAGCAGTTCTTC. This codes for CASSAPGQSNEQFF. The rearrangement joins TRBV28 to TRBJ2-1; weak D call: TRBD1 (6 bases). The germline V and J ends were trimmed by 5 bases and 7 bases, with 15 bases remaining between them. The CDR3 is 14 amino acids. From germline, CDR1 is MDHEN and CDR2 SYDVKM.

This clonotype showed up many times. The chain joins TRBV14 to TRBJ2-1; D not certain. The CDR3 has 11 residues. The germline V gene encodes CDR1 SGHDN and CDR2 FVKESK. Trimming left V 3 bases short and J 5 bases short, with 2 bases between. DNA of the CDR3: TGTGCCAGCAGCCATCACAATGAGCAGTTCTTC. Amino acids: CASSHHNEQFF.

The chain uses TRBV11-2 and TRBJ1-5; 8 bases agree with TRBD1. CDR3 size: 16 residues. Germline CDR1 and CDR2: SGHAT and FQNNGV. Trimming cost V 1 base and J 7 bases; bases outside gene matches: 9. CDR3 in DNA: TGTGCCAGCAGCTTAGTTGGACAGGGCCGAACCCAGCCCCAGCATTTT. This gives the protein CASSLVGQGRTQPQHF. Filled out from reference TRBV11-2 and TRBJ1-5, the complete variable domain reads EAGVAQSPRYKIIEKRQSVAFWCNPISGHATLYWYQQILGQGPKLLIQFQNNGVVDDSQLPKDRFSAERLKGVDSTLKIQPAKLEDSAVYLCASSLVGQGRTQPQHFGDGTRLSIL.

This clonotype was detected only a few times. The CDR3, as DNA: TGTGCCAGCAGTCCACTAGCGGGAGATTCCTACAATGAGCAGTTCTTC. Residues: CASSPLAGDSYNEQFF. This sequence joins TRBV7-3 and TRBJ2-1, with 11 bases aligning to TRBD2. V lost 6 bases to trimming and J lost 1 base; unmatched junction nucleotides: 5. The germline gives CDR1 SGHTA, CDR2 FQGTGA. CDR3 length equals 16 residues.

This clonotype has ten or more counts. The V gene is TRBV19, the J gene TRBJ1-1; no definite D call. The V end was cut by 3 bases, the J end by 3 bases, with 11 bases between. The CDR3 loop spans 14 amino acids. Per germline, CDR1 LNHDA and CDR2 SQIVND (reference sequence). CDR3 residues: CASSIRDLDTEAFF. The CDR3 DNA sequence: TGTGCCAGTAGTATTAGGGATCTGGACACTGAAGCTTTCTTT.

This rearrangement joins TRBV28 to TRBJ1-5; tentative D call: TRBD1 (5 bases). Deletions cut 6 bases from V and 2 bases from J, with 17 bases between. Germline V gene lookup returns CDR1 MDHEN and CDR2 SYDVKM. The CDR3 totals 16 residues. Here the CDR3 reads CASRTLQGIGNQPQHF. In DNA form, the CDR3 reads TGTGCCAGCAGGACTCTTCAGGGTATTGGCAATCAGCCCCAGCATTTT.

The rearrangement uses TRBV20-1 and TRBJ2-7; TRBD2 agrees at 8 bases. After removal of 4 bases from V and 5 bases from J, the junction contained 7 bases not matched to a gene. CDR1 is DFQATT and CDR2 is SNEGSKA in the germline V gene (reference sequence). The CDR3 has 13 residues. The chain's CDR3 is CSATGTRPHEQYF. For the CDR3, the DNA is TGCAGTGCTACCGGGACTAGGCCCCACGAGCAGTACTTC.

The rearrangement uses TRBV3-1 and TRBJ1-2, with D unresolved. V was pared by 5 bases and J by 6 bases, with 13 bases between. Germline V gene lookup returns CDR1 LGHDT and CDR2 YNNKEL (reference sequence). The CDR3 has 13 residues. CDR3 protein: CASSDAVSNGYTF. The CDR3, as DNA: TGTGCCAGCAGCGACGCCGTGAGTAATGGCTACACCTTC. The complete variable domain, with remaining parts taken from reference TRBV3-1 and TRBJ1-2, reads DTAVSQTPKYLVTQMGNDKSIKCEQNLGHDTMYWYKQDSKKFLKIMFSYNNKELIINETVPNRFSPKSPDKAHLNLHINSLELGDSAVYFCASSDAVSNGYTFGSGTRLTVV.

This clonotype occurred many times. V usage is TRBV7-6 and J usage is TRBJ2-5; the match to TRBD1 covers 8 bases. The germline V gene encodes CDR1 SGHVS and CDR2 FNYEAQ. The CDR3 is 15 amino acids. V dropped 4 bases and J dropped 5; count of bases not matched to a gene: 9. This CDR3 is CASSSFDRGRETQYF. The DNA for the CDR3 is TGTGCCAGCAGCTCGTTCGACAGGGGAAGGGAGACCCAGTACTTC.